The T cell receptor beta chain described here comes from a study of CD8+CD57+ T cells in acquired aplastic anemia. Across the study: Each DNA sample taken from sorted CD4+ and CD8+ cells came to about 3.2 ug on average.

The CDR3 sequence is 16 residues long. CDR1 DFQATT and CDR2 SNEGSKA come from the germline V gene (reference sequence). V dropped 5 bases and J dropped 0; count of bases not matched to a gene: 5. The sequenced patients had an expansion of CD8+CD57+ cells seen by flow cytometry. Every patient had severe acquired aplastic anemia. Genomic DNA constituted the template upon which TCR beta VDJ and CDR3 profiling was performed. MiXCR was run by TCRdb on the reads, yielding one entry per CDR3 protein. The sample lists 150,000 or so distinct CDR3 sequences; roughly 48% were seen once. J is TRBJ2-6 and V is TRBV20-1; 9 bases fit TRBD2. The sequenced material came from sorted CD4+, CD8+, or CD8+CD57+ T cells (not recorded which) from PBMCs. The sequence was collected from a human donor with aplastic anemia. The CDR3 DNA is TGCAGTGCTGGAGCGGGGGGCCCCTCTGGGGCCAACGTCCTGACTTTC. Its translation: CSAGAGGPSGANVLTF.